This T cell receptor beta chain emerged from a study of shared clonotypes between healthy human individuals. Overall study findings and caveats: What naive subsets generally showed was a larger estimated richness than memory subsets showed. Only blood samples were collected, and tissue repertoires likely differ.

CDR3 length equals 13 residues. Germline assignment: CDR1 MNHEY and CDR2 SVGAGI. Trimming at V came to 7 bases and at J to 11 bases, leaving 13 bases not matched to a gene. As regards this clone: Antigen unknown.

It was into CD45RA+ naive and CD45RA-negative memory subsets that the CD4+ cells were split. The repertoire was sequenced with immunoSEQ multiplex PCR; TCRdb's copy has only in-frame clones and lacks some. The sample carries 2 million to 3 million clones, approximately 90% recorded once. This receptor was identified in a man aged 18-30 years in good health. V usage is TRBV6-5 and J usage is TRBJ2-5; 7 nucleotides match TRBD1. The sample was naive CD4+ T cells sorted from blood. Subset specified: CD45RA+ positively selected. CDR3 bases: TGTGCCAGCACGCCTCGACAGGGCCTAGAGCAGTACTTC. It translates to CASTPRQGLEQYF.